One sample yielded the 29 T cell receptor beta chains listed below, sequenced in a study of cytomegalovirus exposure and HLA in healthy donors. This PCR relied on a set of 60 Vbeta primers and 13 Jbeta primers. Some clones are missing from TCRdb's copy, which holds only in-frame ones; the method was immunoSEQ multiplex PCR. The repertoire holds fewer than 150,000 clones, about 78% seen once, with 2.8% in the top ten. Specimen: PBMCs. All receptors come from a male donor in good health and CMV-seronegative.

The CDR3 sequence is CASSWSGYGEAFF. The CDR3 DNA reads TGTGCCAGCAGTTGGTCAGGGTATGGTGAAGCTTTCTTT. The V call is TRBV27, the J call TRBJ1-1; a weak D match, TRBD1 (5 bases). Per the germline V gene, CDR1 is MNHEY and CDR2 is SMNVEV (reference sequence). V lost 4 bases and J 7 bases, leaving 13 bases between the germline ends. The CDR3 runs 13 residues.

In the case of this clone: One end of the junction varies from germline; a read error may be responsible. V gene TRBV7-9 combines with J gene TRBJ2-3; 13 bases are a match to TRBD2. CDR3 length equals 19 residues. CDR1 SEHNR and CDR2 FQNEAQ come from the germline V gene (reference sequence). CDR3 loop: CSSSPQWGTSGIRADTQYF. Here the CDR3 DNA reads TGTTCCAGCAGCCCACAGTGGGGGACTAGCGGGATCCGGGCAGATACGCAGTATTTT.

Only a few counts were recorded for this clone. The chain has TRBV9 and TRBJ1-1, with D hard to call. V gave up 2 bases and J gave up 8 bases, with 13 bases separating them. The CDR3 consists of 13 residues. The germline gives CDR1 SGDLS, CDR2 YYNGEE. CDR3 loop: CASSVRPGREAFF. DNA of the CDR3: TGTGCCAGCAGCGTTCGCCCGGGAAGGGAAGCTTTCTTT.

The gene calls are TRBV18 and TRBJ1-1; 8 nucleotides agree with TRBD1. From germline, CDR1 is KGHSH and CDR2 LQKENI. This CDR3 comprises 14 residues. The ends lost 3 bases at V and 1 base at J; junction bases unmatched: 1. The CDR3 DNA is TGTGCCAGCTCACCTACAGGGGGGAACACTGAAGCTTTCTTT. This sequence encodes CASSPTGGNTEAFF.

The chain carries TRBV14 and TRBJ2-3, with D possibly matching TRBD1 (5 bases). The CDR3 has 14 residues. V gave up 4 bases and J gave up 0 bases, with 8 bases separating them. Looked up from germline, CDR1 is SGHDN and CDR2 is FVKESK. CDR3 protein: CASSLRDSTDTQYF. CDR3 DNA: TGTGCCAGCAGCCTCAGGGATAGCACAGATACGCAGTATTTT. The complete variable domain, with remaining parts taken from reference TRBV14 and TRBJ2-3, reads EAGVTQFPSHSVIEKGQTVTLRCDPISGHDNLYWYRRVMGKEIKFLLHFVKESKQDESGMPNNRFLAERTGGTYSTLKVQPAELEDSGVYFCASSLRDSTDTQYFGPGTRLTVL.

A single count supports this clone. The V and J genes are TRBV10-1 and TRBJ2-5; weak D call: TRBD2 (5 bases). Germline-derived CDR1 and CDR2 are WNHNN and SYGVQD (reference sequence). Trimming removed 5 bases at V and 11 bases at J, with 21 bases between. The CDR3 has 14 amino acids. This CDR3 is CASSPGTNRWEQYF. The DNA of the CDR3 is TGCGCCAGCAGTCCCGGTACTAATCGGTGGGAGCAGTACTTC.

This sequence joins TRBV5-1 and TRBJ2-2, with a weak D call TRBD1 (5 bases). CDR1 and CDR2 from the germline V gene are SGHRS and YFSETQ. The V end was cut by 0 bases, the J end by 3 bases, with 9 bases between. The CDR3 covers 15 residues. The DNA for the CDR3 is TGCGCCAGCAGCTTGGCAGACAGAGACACCGGGGAGCTGTTTTTT. It is translated as CASSLADRDTGELFF. Complete variable domain (other parts from reference TRBV5-1 and TRBJ2-2): KAGVTQTPRYLIKTRGQQVTLSCSPISGHRSVSWYQQTPGQGLQFLFEYFSETQRNKGNFPGRFSGRQFSNSRSEMNVSTLELGDSALYLCASSLADRDTGELFFGEGSRLTVL.

This chain connects TRBV9 to TRBJ2-1; D is unresolved. The CDR3 is 12 residues long. V lost 2 bases and J lost 6, with 6 bases in between. From germline, CDR1 is SGDLS and CDR2 YYNGEE. The CDR3 loop is CASSVTPNEQFF. CDR3 nucleotides: TGTGCCAGCAGCGTCACTCCCAATGAGCAGTTCTTC.

CDR3 nucleotides: TGTGCCAGCAGTCGAGGCAACACTGAAGCTTTCTTT. Protein sequence: CASSRGNTEAFF. The chain recombines TRBV27 with TRBJ1-1, with no clear D. CDR3 length equals 12 residues. CDR1 is MNHEY, CDR2 SMNVEV, per germline (reference sequence). V was clipped by 5 bases and J by 2 bases, with 6 bases between them.

V and J are TRBV10-3 and TRBJ1-2; possibly TRBD1 for D (6 bases). V was cut by 11 bases and J by 4 bases, with 14 bases left in between. This CDR3 comprises 12 residues. Germline V gene data show CDR1 as ENHRY and CDR2 as SYGVKD. The CDR3 region is CAATTGSYGYTF. CDR3 DNA: TGTGCCGCGACGACAGGTTCCTATGGCTACACCTTC.

The genes are TRBV5-1 and TRBJ2-1; D is perhaps TRBD1 (5 bases). Trimming took off 6 bases at V and 5 bases at J, with 18 bases between the two ends. The germline gives CDR1 SGHRS, CDR2 YFSETQ. The length of the CDR3 is 15 residues. DNA of the CDR3: TGCGCCAGCAACCGGTGGCAGGGTCGGGACAATGAGCAGTTCTTC. It codes for CASNRWQGRDNEQFF. Using reference TRBV5-1 and TRBJ2-1 for the parts outside the CDR3, the full variable domain is KAGVTQTPRYLIKTRGQQVTLSCSPISGHRSVSWYQQTPGQGLQFLFEYFSETQRNKGNFPGRFSGRQFSNSRSEMNVSTLELGDSALYLCASNRWQGRDNEQFFGPGTRLTVL.

The chain links TRBV2 to TRBJ2-5; D gene ambiguous. The end of the DNA fits TRBJ2-7 better, so the J call may be wrong. The CDR3 runs 13 residues. Germline V gene data show CDR1 as SNHLY and CDR2 as FYNNEI. The CDR3 bases are TGTGCCAGCAGGAAACAAGTCGGGTACGAGCAGTACTTC. As protein: CASRKQVGYEQYF.

The chain combines TRBV7-9 with TRBJ1-1; D unresolved. CDR1 is SEHNR, CDR2 FQNEAQ, per germline (reference sequence). Trimming removed 2 bases at V and 8 bases at J, with 12 bases between. CDR3 length: 13 residues. The CDR3 loop is CASSLFGEDEAFF. DNA of the CDR3: TGTGCCAGCAGCTTATTTGGGGAGGACGAAGCTTTCTTT. The full variable domain, with the rest looked up from reference TRBV7-9 and TRBJ1-1, is DTGVSQNPRHKITKRGQNVTFRCDPISEHNRLYWYRQTLGQGPEFLTYFQNEAQLEKSRLLSDRFSAERPKGSFSTLEIQRTEQGDSAMYLCASSLFGEDEAFFGQGTRLTVV.

The V and J genes are TRBV6-1 and TRBJ2-7, with 7 positions matching TRBD2. CDR1 and CDR2 from the germline V gene are MNHNS and SASEGT. J was trimmed by 6 bases and V by 5 bases; bases with no gene match: 4. The CDR3 spans 12 residues. This CDR3 reads CASSLLATEQYF. The CDR3 bases are TGTGCCAGCAGTTTACTAGCGACCGAGCAGTACTTC.

The CDR3 sequence: CASSPSQYNQPQHF. CDR3 coding DNA: TGTGCCAGCAGCCCGTCACAGTACAATCAGCCCCAGCATTTT. J is TRBJ1-5 and V is TRBV7-9; D is uncertain. Germline-derived CDR1 and CDR2 are SEHNR and FQNEAQ (reference sequence). The CDR3 contains 14 residues. Trimming took off 5 bases at V and 3 bases at J, with 11 bases between the two ends.

The chain is built from TRBV7-9 and TRBJ1-1, with D possibly TRBD1 on 5 matching bases. Per germline, CDR1 SEHNR and CDR2 FQNEAQ (reference sequence). This CDR3 region has 14 residues. Trimming stripped 5 bases from V and 0 bases from J, with 10 bases between. The CDR3 region is CASSIRDLNTEAFF. The CDR3 DNA is TGTGCCAGCAGCATAAGGGACTTGAACACTGAAGCTTTCTTT.

This chain uses TRBV7-9 with TRBJ2-7, with 11 bases fitting TRBD2. Germline-derived CDR1 and CDR2 are SEHNR and FQNEAQ (reference sequence). This CDR3 spans 17 amino acids. V trimming: 5 bases; J trimming: 4 bases; junction bases outside the gene matches: 13. CDR3 DNA sequence: TGTGCCAGCAGCCCGAACCGAGCTAGCGGGAGGCGGTACGAGCAGTACTTC. This encodes CASSPNRASGRRYEQYF.

In its sample, this clone was seen once. The chain links TRBV6-1 to TRBJ2-5, with 8 nucleotides matching TRBD1. The CDR3 is 13 residues long. Germline CDR1 reads MNHNS; CDR2 reads SASEGT. V was clipped by 6 bases and J by 4 bases; unmatched bases: 4. The CDR3 DNA sequence: TGTGCCAGCAGGGCGACAGGGGTAGAGACCCAGTACTTC. Translating it yields CASRATGVETQYF.

The chain joins TRBV9 to TRBJ2-6, with 10 bases lining up with TRBD1. The CDR3 consists of 19 residues. CDR1 and CDR2 from the germline V gene are SGDLS and YYNGEE. V gave up 3 bases and J gave up 0 bases; unmatched junction bases: 9. The CDR3 spells CASSAALGQGSSGANVLTF. The CDR3 DNA sequence: TGTGCCAGCAGCGCGGCCCTGGGACAGGGGAGCTCTGGGGCCAACGTCCTGACTTTC.

This clone was picked up a small number of times. V gene TRBV9 combines with J gene TRBJ2-2; 11 bases align to TRBD2. The junction had 7 bases not matched to a gene; V was cut back by 1 base and J by 8 bases. CDR1 SGDLS and CDR2 YYNGEE come from the germline V gene. The CDR3 is made up of 16 amino acids. CDR3 amino acids: CASSVYLAGGSGELFF. CDR3 nucleotides: TGTGCCAGCAGCGTATATCTAGCGGGGGGATCGGGGGAGCTGTTTTTT.

The J gene is TRBJ2-7, the V gene TRBV6-5; TRBD1 aligns across 10 bases. The CDR3 has 15 residues. J was trimmed by 4 bases and V by 6 bases; bases with no gene match: 9. Germline CDR1 reads MNHEY; CDR2 reads SVGAGI. CDR3 region: CASRAPTGGRYEQYF. CDR3 nucleotides: TGTGCCAGCAGGGCCCCGACAGGGGGCAGGTACGAGCAGTACTTC.

The J gene is TRBJ1-2, the V gene TRBV5-1, with 7 bases that match TRBD1. CDR3 size: 14 residues. V shed 4 bases and J 6 bases; nucleotides not matched to a gene: 9. The germline gives CDR1 SGHRS, CDR2 YFSETQ. The DNA for the CDR3 is TGCGCCAGCAGCATGCGGGACAGCCGGGATGGCTACACCTTC. Translating it yields CASSMRDSRDGYTF.

The chain combines TRBV30 with TRBJ1-4; the D gene is possibly TRBD1 (6 bases). Looked up from germline, CDR1 is GTSNPN and CDR2 is SVGIG (reference sequence). V lost 4 bases, J lost 0 bases, and 6 bases lay in between. The CDR3 has 13 residues. The chain's CDR3 is CAWTGATNEKLFF. CDR3 bases: TGTGCCTGGACAGGGGCAACTAATGAAAAACTGTTTTTT.

The chain recombines TRBV9 with TRBJ2-5; 7 positions match TRBD1. Trimming at V came to 3 bases and at J to 3 bases, leaving 11 bases not matched to a gene. Germline V gives CDR1 SGDLS, CDR2 YYNGEE. The CDR3 length is 16 residues. CDR3 region: CASSAPQWDSKETQYF. CDR3 DNA: TGTGCCAGCAGCGCACCCCAGTGGGACAGTAAAGAGACCCAGTACTTC.

A note on this clone: Mismatch with germline at one junction end may stem from a read error. V is TRBV12-5 and J is TRBJ1-1; tentatively, D is TRBD1 (6 bases). CDR1 is LGHNT and CDR2 is FRNRAP in the germline V gene. The CDR3 totals 15 residues. CDR3 loop: CSSGLVLGQNTEAFF. The CDR3 coding sequence is TGTTCTAGTGGTTTGGTACTGGGACAGAACACTGAAGCTTTCTTT.

This clone was counted once. The V gene is TRBV6-5, the J gene TRBJ2-7; 10 nucleotides match TRBD2. The CDR3 is made up of 15 amino acids. Trimming cost V 7 bases and J 7 bases; bases outside gene matches: 13. The V gene's germline CDR1 is MNHEY and CDR2 SVGAGI. CDR3 bases: TGTGCCAGCACTCCTAGCGGGAGACAGTTAGGGGAGCAGTACTTC. It specifies CASTPSGRQLGEQYF.

This chain joins TRBV28 and TRBJ1-6; TRBD1 matches 7 bases. Germline loops: CDR1 MDHEN, CDR2 SYDVKM. The CDR3 spans 16 residues. V gave up 2 bases and J gave up 10 bases; unmatched junction bases: 11. CDR3 DNA: TGTGCCAGCAGTTTAAGACAGGGACCCTTGAGGTCACCCCTCCACTTT. Translating it yields CASSLRQGPLRSPLHF.

The chain joins TRBV6-6 to TRBJ2-7, with a weak D call TRBD1 (6 bases). Germline V CDR1 and CDR2: MNHNY, SVGAGI (reference sequence). The CDR3 consists of 14 residues. Trimming removed 2 bases from V and 3 bases from J, with 11 bases in between. Written as DNA, the CDR3 is TGTGCCAGCAGTTACCCCGGACAGAGCTACGAGCAGTACTTC. Encoded protein: CASSYPGQSYEQYF.

V and J are TRBV27 and TRBJ1-1; the D gene is possibly TRBD1 (5 bases). This CDR3 region has 14 residues. Germline V CDR1 and CDR2: MNHEY, SMNVEV (reference sequence). Trimming pared 5 bases from V and 1 base from J, leaving 11 bases between. The CDR3 is CASSPLGGNTEAFF. The CDR3 region has the DNA TGTGCCAGCAGTCCACTCGGGGGGAACACTGAAGCTTTCTTT.